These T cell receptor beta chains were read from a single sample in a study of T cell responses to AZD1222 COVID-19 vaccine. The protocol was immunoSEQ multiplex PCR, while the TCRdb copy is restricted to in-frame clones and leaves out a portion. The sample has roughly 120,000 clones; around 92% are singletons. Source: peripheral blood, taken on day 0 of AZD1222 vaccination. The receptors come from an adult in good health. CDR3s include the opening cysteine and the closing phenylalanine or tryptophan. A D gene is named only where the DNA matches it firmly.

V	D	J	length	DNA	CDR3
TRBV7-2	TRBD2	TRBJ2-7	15	TGTGCCAGCAGCTTGGCTAGCGGACCCTCCTACGAGCAGTACTTC	CASSLASGPSYEQYF
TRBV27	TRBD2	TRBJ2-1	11	TGTGCCAGCACCGGGGGGGGTGAGCAGTTCTTC	CASTGGGEQFF
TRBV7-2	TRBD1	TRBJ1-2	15	TGTGCCAGCAGCTTAGCCCCGGTGACAGGGAGGGGCTACACCTTC	CASSLAPVTGRGYTF
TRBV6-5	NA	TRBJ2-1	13	TGTGCCAGCAGTTATAACGATTACAATGAGCAGTTCTTC	CASSYNDYNEQFF
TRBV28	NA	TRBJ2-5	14	TGTGCCAGCAGCTGGGTTGGGGCAGGAGGGACCCAGTACTTC	CASSWVGAGGTQYF
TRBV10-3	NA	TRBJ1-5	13	TGTGCCATCGCCAGGGAGGCGGATCAGCCCCAGCATTTT	CAIAREADQPQHF
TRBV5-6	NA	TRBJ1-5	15	TGTGCCAGCAGCTTGGGGTCAGGGGTGGGGCAGCCCCAGCATTTT	CASSLGSGVGQPQHF
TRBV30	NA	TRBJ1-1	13	TGTGCCTGGAGTAAACAGCCGGGGACTGAAGCTTTCTTT	CAWSKQPGTEAFF
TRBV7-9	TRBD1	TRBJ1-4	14	TGTGCCAGCAGCTCTGCCAGGGGGCTAGGGAAACTGTTTTTT	CASSSARGLGKLFF
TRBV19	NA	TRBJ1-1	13	TGTGCCAGTATTGAACTCAGGACACTTGAAGCTTTCTTT	CASIELRTLEAFF
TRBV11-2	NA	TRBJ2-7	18	TGTGCCAGCAGCCCTAACACGAGGGTACCCCCTTACTCCTACGAGCAGTACTTC	CASSPNTRVPPYSYEQYF